Listed below are T cell receptor beta chains from one sample, sequenced in a study of cytotoxic CD8 clonotypes in ibrutinib-treated CLL. Sequencing was performed with immunoSEQ multiplex PCR; in TCRdb, only in-frame clones are kept and a portion is missing. Among around 76,000 clones, over 65% were seen once, and the ten largest hold around 36%. The source was PBMCs, collected after 24 months of ibrutinib treatment. All receptors derive from a human donor with chronic lymphocytic leukemia. Each CDR3 is given with its conserved first and last residue. The D gene is left open where the match is weak. Not every row has a clone size; where given, it reads once, few, many or a size class.

D gene	clone size	V gene	J gene	CDR3 protein	CDR3 DNA
TRBD2	-	TRBV7-9	TRBJ2-7	CASSLGVGGSDKQAEQYF	TGTGCCAGCAGCTTAGGGGTGGGCGGGAGCGACAAGCAGGCCGAGCAGTACTTC
-	few	TRBV18	TRBJ2-1	CASSPGVELGEQFF	TGTGCCAGCTCACCGGGGGTTGAATTGGGTGAGCAGTTCTTC
-	-	TRBV6-1	TRBJ1-5	CASSEGFHNNQPQHF	TGTGCCAGCAGTGAGGGTTTTCATAACAATCAGCCCCAGCATTTT
-	-	TRBV7-6	TRBJ2-5	CASSRSPGFQETQYF	TGTGCCAGCAGCCGCTCCCCGGGATTTCAAGAGACCCAGTACTTC
TRBD2	-	TRBV7-3	TRBJ2-2	CASSLTVAGAGELFF	TGTGCCAGCAGCTTAACAGTTGCGGGAGCCGGGGAGCTGTTTTTT
-	-	TRBV5-1	TRBJ2-2	CASSLAHSGAVNTGELFF	TGCGCCAGCAGCTTGGCCCATAGCGGAGCCGTGAACACCGGGGAGCTGTTTTTT
-	-	TRBV6-1	TRBJ2-3	CASSAGAGGVDTQYF	TGTGCCAGCAGTGCGGGGGCAGGTGGGGTAGATACGCAGTATTTT
-	-	TRBV21-1	TRBJ2-1	CASSKGAETGDYNEQFF	TGTGCCAGCAGCAAAGGCGCTGAGACAGGGGACTACAATGAGCAGTTCTTC
TRBD2	-	TRBV19	TRBJ2-1	CASSTPSGSSLGEQFF	TGTGCCAGTAGTACCCCTAGCGGGAGTAGTTTGGGTGAGCAGTTCTTC
-	once	TRBV28	TRBJ1-1	CASSSNPGLNTEAFF	TGTGCCAGCAGTTCGAATCCGGGACTGAACACTGAAGCTTTCTTT
-	-	TRBV7-9	TRBJ1-1	CASSAGLHRNTEAFF	TGTGCCAGCAGCGCAGGCCTTCATAGGAACACTGAAGCTTTCTTT
-	-	TRBV10-1	TRBJ1-5	CASSVLTGRGSQPQHF	TGCGCCAGCAGCGTTCTCACAGGAAGGGGGAGTCAGCCCCAGCATTTT
TRBD2	-	TRBV11-3	TRBJ2-1	CASSSGLADSDEQFF	TGTGCCAGCAGCTCCGGACTAGCGGACAGTGATGAGCAGTTCTTC
-	-	TRBV28	TRBJ1-4	CASSLGNPYEKLFF	TGTGCCAGCAGTTTAGGCAATCCCTATGAAAAACTGTTTTTT
TRBD2	-	TRBV25-1	TRBJ2-5	CASSGMSGLAGLGTQYF	TGTGCCAGCAGTGGGATGAGCGGACTAGCGGGCCTCGGGACCCAGTACTTC
TRBD2	-	TRBV7-3	TRBJ2-3	CASSLLAGVLDTQYF	TGTGCCAGCAGCTTACTAGCGGGAGTGTTGGATACGCAGTATTTT
TRBD2	-	TRBV5-1	TRBJ2-7	CASSPGLDPVAYEQYF	TGCGCCAGCAGCCCGGGACTAGACCCGGTCGCCTACGAGCAGTACTTC
TRBD2	-	TRBV7-6	TRBJ2-1	CASSLSRLAGFNEQFF	TGTGCCAGCAGCCTGAGCCGACTAGCGGGATTCAATGAGCAGTTCTTC
-	-	TRBV6-5	TRBJ2-3	CASSYSRSGLADTQYF	TGTGCCAGCAGTTACTCGAGATCGGGACTCGCAGATACGCAGTATTTT
TRBD2	-	TRBV7-9	TRBJ2-3	CASSSGSGSGTDTQYF	TGTGCCAGCAGCTCCGGGAGCGGGAGTGGGACAGATACGCAGTATTTT
-	-	TRBV5-1	TRBJ2-2	CASSTQGTGELFF	TGCGCCAGCAGCACCCAGGGTACCGGGGAGCTGTTTTTT
TRBD1	once	TRBV7-9	TRBJ1-5	CASSRQGEVGNQPQHF	TGTGCCAGCAGTCGACAGGGGGAAGTCGGCAATCAGCCCCAGCATTTT
-	-	TRBV7-9	TRBJ2-5	CASSFLRALETQYF	TGTGCCAGCAGCTTTCTGAGGGCCCTAGAGACCCAGTACTTC
TRBD1	-	TRBV2	TRBJ1-4	CASSSRQGGEKLFF	TGTGCCAGCAGTTCTAGACAGGGTGGAGAAAAACTGTTTTTT
TRBD1	once	TRBV30	TRBJ2-2	CAWSARTGSTGELFF	TGTGCCTGGAGTGCTAGGACAGGGAGCACCGGGGAGCTGTTTTTT
-	-	TRBV6-1	TRBJ1-2	CASSEASGSNYGYTF	TGTGCCAGCAGTGAAGCCAGCGGTTCTAACTATGGCTACACCTTC
TRBD2	-	TRBV30	TRBJ2-7	CASRDYTYEQYF	TGTGCCAGCCGGGACTATACCTACGAGCAGTACTTC
-	-	TRBV28	TRBJ1-1	CASSLGQKNTEAFF	TGTGCCAGCAGTCTAGGGCAGAAGAACACTGAAGCTTTCTTT
-	few	TRBV7-6	TRBJ2-7	CASSLPGIYEQYF	TGTGCCAGCAGCTTGCCCGGGATATACGAGCAGTACTTC
TRBD2	-	TRBV7-6	TRBJ2-3	CASSLPGTSIPDTQYF	TGTGCCAGCAGCCTACCTGGGACTAGTATTCCAGATACGCAGTATTTT
-	-	TRBV5-6	TRBJ2-3	CASSYPRPEGDTQYF	TGTGCCAGCAGTTACCCCCGGCCTGAGGGAGATACGCAGTATTTT
TRBD2	once	TRBV30	TRBJ2-1	CAWISGRKNEQFF	TGTGCCTGGATAAGCGGGAGGAAGAATGAGCAGTTCTTC
-	-	TRBV2	TRBJ2-7	CASSPSLTYEQYF	TGTGCCAGCAGTCCTAGTTTGACATACGAGCAGTACTTC
-	-	TRBV4-2	TRBJ2-7	CASSQDLTDRGEQYF	TGTGCCAGCAGCCAAGATCTGACGGATCGGGGGGAGCAGTACTTC
TRBD2	-	TRBV5-3	TRBJ2-1	CARAGLAGGPYNSGQFF	TGTGCCAGAGCGGGACTAGCGGGAGGACCCTACAACTCCGGGCAGTTCTTC
-	few	TRBV18	TRBJ1-2	CASSPQQGPYGYTF	TGTGCCAGCTCACCACAGCAGGGACCATATGGCTACACCTTC
-	once	TRBV7-6	TRBJ2-7	CASSPEPSSSYEQYF	TGTGCCAGCAGCCCAGAGCCCAGTTCCTCCTACGAGCAGTACTTC
-	-	TRBV7-2	TRBJ1-2	CASSKSQLNGYTF	TGTGCCAGCAGCAAGTCACAGTTGAATGGCTACACCTTC
-	-	TRBV11-3	TRBJ2-1	CASSLGQVSYNEQFF	TGTGCCAGCAGCTTAGGGCAGGTTTCCTACAATGAGCAGTTCTTC
-	-	TRBV7-5	TRBJ2-2	CVRSLGRGGRFTGELFF	TGTGTCAGAAGCTTAGGTAGGGGTGGGCGGTTCACCGGGGAGCTGTTTTTT
-	-	TRBV2	TRBJ2-3	CASQPGGNRDTDTQYF	TGTGCCAGCCAACCCGGAGGGAACAGGGACACAGATACGCAGTATTTT
-	-	TRBV25-1	TRBJ1-2	CASRPPGPTGGYTF	TGTGCCAGCAGGCCTCCGGGACCAACAGGTGGCTACACCTTC
-	-	TRBV28	TRBJ1-3	CASTPGNTIYF	TGTGCCAGCACTCCGGGTAACACCATATATTTT
-	-	TRBV5-1	TRBJ2-3	CASSHSGYRDTDTQYF	TGCGCCAGCAGCCACTCCGGTTACAGGGACACAGATACGCAGTATTTT
TRBD2	-	TRBV28	TRBJ2-1	CASSGGLAGVLSYNEQFF	TGTGCCAGCAGTGGGGGACTAGCGGGAGTCCTCTCCTACAATGAGCAGTTCTTC
TRBD1	-	TRBV15	TRBJ2-5	CATSPPRTGIETQYF	TGTGCCACCAGCCCTCCGAGGACAGGGATAGAGACCCAGTACTTC
-	-	TRBV21-1	TRBJ1-2	CASTTKRPEAFGTDVYSGWGYTF	TGTGCCAGCACCACAAAAAGACCCGAGGCTTTTGGGACAGACGTCTACTCCGGTTGGGGCTACACCTTC
TRBD2	-	TRBV9	TRBJ2-1	CASSVGLAGGSYNEQFF	TGTGCCAGCAGCGTAGGACTAGCGGGGGGTAGCTACAATGAGCAGTTCTTC
TRBD1	-	TRBV27	TRBJ2-2	CASRQDRVVAGELFF	TGTGCCAGCAGACAGGACAGGGTAGTGGCCGGGGAGCTGTTTTTT
TRBD1	-	TRBV7-9	TRBJ2-5	CASSNPGQGGGETQYF	TGTGCCAGCAGTAACCCGGGACAGGGAGGAGGGGAGACCCAGTACTTC
-	-	TRBV2	TRBJ2-7	CASSEALWPLPHEQYF	TGTGCCAGCAGTGAAGCGCTTTGGCCCCTCCCCCACGAGCAGTACTTC
TRBD2	-	TRBV5-6	TRBJ2-1	CASRSALAGGPRSEQFF	TGTGCCAGCAGATCGGCTCTAGCGGGAGGGCCACGTAGTGAGCAGTTCTTC
-	-	TRBV7-7	TRBJ1-3	CASSSELGNTIYF	TGTGCCAGCAGCTCCGAACTTGGAAACACCATATATTTT
-	-	TRBV19	TRBJ1-4	CASSHGQRNEKLFF	TGTGCCAGTAGCCACGGACAGCGTAATGAAAAACTGTTTTTT
-	-	TRBV2	TRBJ2-3	CASTPESTDTQYF	TGTGCCAGCACCCCCGAAAGCACAGATACGCAGTATTTT
-	-	TRBV28	TRBJ2-7	CASSPNPRVAVTYEQYF	TGTGCCAGCAGTCCCAATCCCCGGGTAGCTGTAACCTACGAGCAGTACTTC
TRBD1	-	TRBV7-9	TRBJ2-1	CASTPGTGVYNEQFF	TGTGCCAGCACCCCCGGGACAGGGGTCTACAATGAGCAGTTCTTC